This T cell receptor (beta chain) was captured by sequencing in a study of shared clonotypes between healthy human individuals. Study at large: Each donor's CD4 naive and CD4 memory cells filled three plates apiece, CD8 naive two, and CD8 memory one.

Findings and limits, study-wide: Generally, naive subsets (rather than memory subsets) showed larger estimated richness.

Germline-derived CDR1 and CDR2 are SGHNT and YYREEE (reference sequence). The V segment lost 5 bases and the J segment 8 bases; nucleotides outside the gene matches: 7. There are 13 residues in the CDR3. Comment on this clone: Its antigen remains unknown. Other DNA sequences from this sample encode an identical CDR3 as well.

The repertoire was sequenced with immunoSEQ multiplex PCR; TCRdb's copy has only in-frame clones and lacks some. The sample shows hundreds of thousands of clones, less than 80% of them seen only once. This clonotype was sampled from a woman in her twenties or thirties in good health. The chain has TRBV5-4 and TRBJ1-2; 9 bases match TRBD1. The sample taken for sequencing was memory CD4+ T cells sorted from blood. Subset described: CD45RA-negative fraction. CDR3: CASSFDRGGGYTF. The CDR3, as DNA: TGTGCCAGCAGTTTTGACAGGGGGGGAGGCTACACCTTC.